The text below deals with one TCR beta chain. The method, 5' RACE with UMI labels, was used to prepare the TRB cDNA libraries. TCRdb re-called the 5' RACE reads and catalogs CDR3 proteins one per entry, DNA excluded. The listing records fewer than 95,000 distinct CDR3 sequences. The CDR3 is 12 amino acids. This record comes from a study of CXCR3-negative and CXCR3-positive naive CD8 T cells. V and J are TRBV12-3 or TRBV12-4 and TRBJ2-1; without DNA, the TCRdb call of TRBD1 cannot be checked. This receptor was obtained from a human donor in good health. Some clones in this sample may be carry-over from other donors' samples. The sequenced sample was naive CXCR3- CD8+ T cells from blood. Stated subset: CD45RO-CCR7+CD27+CD95- naive CD8+ T cells lacking CXCR3 (TNR3-). CDR3 amino acids: CASNRGTDEQFF.